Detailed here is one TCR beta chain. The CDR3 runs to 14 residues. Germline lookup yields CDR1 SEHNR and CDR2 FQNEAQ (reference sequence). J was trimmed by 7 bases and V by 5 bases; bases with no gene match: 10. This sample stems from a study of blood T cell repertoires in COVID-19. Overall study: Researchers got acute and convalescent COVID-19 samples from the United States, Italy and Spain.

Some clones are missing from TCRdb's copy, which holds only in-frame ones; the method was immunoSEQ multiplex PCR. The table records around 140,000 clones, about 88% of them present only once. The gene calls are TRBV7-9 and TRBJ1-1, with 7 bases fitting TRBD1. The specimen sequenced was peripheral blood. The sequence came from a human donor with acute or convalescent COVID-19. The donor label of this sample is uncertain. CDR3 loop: CASSPGRQGSEAFF. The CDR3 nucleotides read TGTGCCAGCAGCCCCGGCCGACAGGGAAGTGAAGCTTTCTTT.